This TCR beta chain was obtained from a study of response to subunit inactivated influenza vaccine. Overall study findings and caveats: The authors suggested that few new T cells are recruited per seasonal influenza vaccination.

The CDR3 has 16 residues. CDR1 and CDR2 (germline): LGHDT, YNNKEL (reference sequence). Trimming at V came to 1 base and at J to 3 bases, leaving 8 bases not matched to a gene. As regards this clonotype: Its antigen is still unknown.

TCRdb re-analysed the RT-PCR reads in MiXCR, keeping a single row per CDR3 protein. The repertoire consists of over 650,000 distinct CDR3 sequences, with about 18% occurring once and the leading ten covering approximately 11%. This chain links TRBV3-1 with TRBJ2-7; 8 bases match TRBD2. The sample in question was PBMCs from blood, obtained 4 to 6 days after vaccination. The TCR comes from a man in his fifties or sixties who received an inactivated influenza vaccine. CDR3 residues: CASSQATSGRHYEQYF. CDR3 nucleotide sequence: TGTGCCAGCAGCCAAGCAACTAGCGGAAGGCACTACGAGCAGTACTTC.